These T cell receptor beta chains were read from a single sample in a study of cytomegalovirus exposure and HLA in healthy donors. Profiling relied on immunoSEQ multiplex PCR, and the TCRdb table lists in-frame clones only, not all of them. The sample records about 160,000 clones, around 86% being singletons. What was sequenced was PBMCs. The receptors come from a human donor in good health. Each CDR3 is given with its conserved first and last residue. A D gene is named only where the DNA matches it firmly. Not all rows give a size; the values are once, few, many and, for expanded clones, a class.

d_call	clone_size	v_call	j_call	cdr3_aa	cdr3_nt
TRBD1	.	TRBV7-9	TRBJ2-2	CASSWTGDAGELFF	TGTGCCAGCAGCTGGACAGGGGACGCCGGGGAGCTGTTTTTT
TRBD2	.	TRBV10-2	TRBJ2-5	CASSGWAGGQETQYF	TGCGCCAGCAGTGGTTGGGCGGGGGGACAAGAGACCCAGTACTTC
.	few	TRBV27	TRBJ1-1	CASSLSRGPEAFF	TGTGCCAGCAGTTTATCGCGGGGCCCTGAAGCTTTCTTT
.	once	TRBV19	TRBJ2-2	CASSLQVLNTGELFF	TGTGCCAGTAGTCTACAGGTCCTGAACACCGGGGAGCTGTTTTTT
TRBD1	.	TRBV9	TRBJ1-1	CASGDRALNTEAFF	TGTGCCAGCGGGGACAGGGCCTTGAACACTGAAGCTTTCTTT
TRBD1	.	TRBV27	TRBJ2-7	CASSHGQGYEQYF	TGTGCCAGCAGTCACGGACAGGGCTACGAGCAGTACTTC
TRBD1	.	TRBV6-5	TRBJ2-1	CASSPGQGARNEQFF	TGTGCCAGCAGCCCAGGACAGGGGGCGCGGAATGAGCAGTTCTTC
.	.	TRBV9	TRBJ1-4	CASSAPGLGEKLFF	TGTGCCAGCAGCGCCCCGGGGTTGGGTGAAAAACTGTTTTTT
TRBD1	.	TRBV29-1	TRBJ1-3	CSGDRGLTGNTIYF	TGCAGCGGAGACAGGGGGCTTACTGGAAACACCATATATTTT
TRBD2	once	TRBV18	TRBJ2-3	CASSPGTSGRTDTQYF	TGTGCCAGCTCACCCGGGACTAGCGGCCGCACAGATACGCAGTATTTT
.	.	TRBV11-2	TRBJ2-7	CASSPGGGGEQYF	TGTGCCAGCAGTCCTGGGGGAGGGGGAGAGCAGTACTTC
.	.	TRBV19	TRBJ1-1	CASSILGGSGTEAFF	TGTGCCAGTAGTATATTGGGGGGTTCGGGCACTGAAGCTTTCTTT
.	.	TRBV6-5	TRBJ2-2	CASSSPPPRGTGELFF	TGTGCCAGCAGTTCCCCACCCCCGCGAGGCACCGGGGAGCTGTTTTTT
TRBD1	.	TRBV6-5	TRBJ2-3	CASSKDRGVNTQYF	TGTGCCAGCAGCAAGGACAGGGGGGTAAATACGCAGTATTTT
.	.	TRBV29-1	TRBJ1-1	CTASQGKTEAFF	TGCACAGCTTCTCAGGGGAAGACTGAAGCTTTCTTT
.	.	TRBV7-6	TRBJ2-5	CASSEVWLLDQETQYF	TGTGCCAGCAGCGAGGTTTGGTTGCTAGATCAAGAGACCCAGTACTTC
.	few	TRBV6-5	TRBJ1-5	CASSPRTIGQPQHF	TGTGCCAGCAGTCCAAGGACAATTGGGCAGCCCCAGCATTTT
TRBD1	.	TRBV18	TRBJ1-2	CASSPISGQGNYGYTF	TGTGCCAGCTCACCAATTTCGGGACAGGGTAACTATGGCTACACCTTC
.	once	TRBV6-5	TRBJ2-7	CASSYRQAYEQYF	TGTGCCAGCAGTTATAGGCAGGCCTACGAGCAGTACTTC
TRBD2	.	TRBV9	TRBJ2-1	CASSVGPSGGLNEQFF	TGTGCCAGCAGCGTAGGTCCTAGCGGGGGCCTCAATGAGCAGTTCTTC
TRBD2	.	TRBV7-2	TRBJ2-3	CASSPRGVSWTDTQYF	TGTGCCAGCAGCCCACGGGGGGTTAGTTGGACAGATACGCAGTATTTT
.	.	TRBV5-4	TRBJ1-2	CASSRTKPNYGYTF	TGTGCCAGCAGCCGGACAAAGCCCAACTATGGCTACACCTTC
.	.	TRBV5-1	TRBJ1-1	CASNRDANTEAFF	TGCGCCAGCAACAGGGACGCGAACACTGAAGCTTTCTTT
TRBD2	.	TRBV27	TRBJ2-3	CASSSFLAGGRDTQYF	TGTGCCAGCAGTTCCTTTCTAGCGGGGGGGCGAGATACGCAGTATTTT
TRBD1	.	TRBV6-5	TRBJ2-1	CASSLRDRENNEQFF	TGTGCCAGCAGCCTTCGGGACAGGGAAAACAATGAGCAGTTCTTC
.	.	TRBV25-1	TRBJ1-6	CASSVQGIGSSPLHF	TGTGCCAGCAGTGTCCAGGGAATAGGTAGTTCACCCCTCCACTTT
TRBD2	.	TRBV5-6	TRBJ2-5	CASSWETSGGHQETQYF	TGTGCCAGCAGCTGGGAGACTAGCGGGGGCCATCAAGAGACCCAGTACTTC
TRBD1	few	TRBV6-5	TRBJ1-2	CASSRDRGGYGYTF	TGTGCCAGCAGCCGGGACAGGGGGGGCTATGGCTACACCTTC
TRBD2	.	TRBV10-3	TRBJ2-1	CAISRTSGGVGTYNEQFF	TGTGCCATCAGCCGGACTAGCGGGGGGGTTGGGACCTACAATGAGCAGTTCTTC
.	.	TRBV5-1	TRBJ2-3	CASSSNFTDTQYF	TGCGCCAGCAGTTCGAACTTCACAGATACGCAGTATTTT
TRBD2	.	TRBV15	TRBJ2-5	CATGRLAGEGETQYF	TGTGCCACCGGGAGACTGGCGGGGGAGGGGGAGACCCAGTACTTC
.	.	TRBV5-4	TRBJ2-2	CASSPAGAPKNTGELFF	TGTGCCAGCAGCCCCGCGGGCGCCCCGAAGAACACCGGGGAGCTGTTTTTT
TRBD1	.	TRBV25-1	TRBJ2-2	CASTLGTGPTGELFF	TGTGCCAGCACCCTCGGGACAGGGCCCACCGGGGAGCTGTTTTTT
.	.	TRBV2	TRBJ1-5	CASRRGDYQPQHF	TGTGCCAGCAGACGGGGGGATTATCAGCCCCAGCATTTT
TRBD1	.	TRBV7-9	TRBJ1-2	CASSSGQGADGYTF	TGTGCCAGCAGCTCGGGACAGGGGGCTGATGGCTACACCTTC
TRBD1	.	TRBV27	TRBJ1-1	CASRRIDRGLVPEAFF	TGTGCCAGCAGGAGGATAGACAGGGGTCTTGTCCCTGAAGCTTTCTTT
TRBD1	.	TRBV27	TRBJ1-1	CASSEGTGGYTEAFF	TGTGCCAGCAGTGAGGGGACAGGGGGATACACTGAAGCTTTCTTT
TRBD1	few	TRBV4-1	TRBJ1-1	CASRGTGGNTEAFF	TGCGCCAGCAGGGGGACAGGGGGGAACACTGAAGCTTTCTTT
TRBD2	.	TRBV11-3	TRBJ2-1	CASSWILAGRSNEQFF	TGTGCCAGCAGCTGGATTCTAGCGGGTCGAAGCAATGAGCAGTTCTTC
.	once	TRBV28	TRBJ2-2	CASRLEGGPGELFF	TGTGCCAGCAGGCTAGAGGGGGGGCCCGGGGAGCTGTTTTTT
TRBD2	.	TRBV4-3	TRBJ2-1	CASSQDHSGGDYNEQFF	TGCGCCAGCAGCCAAGATCATAGCGGGGGGGACTACAATGAGCAGTTCTTC
TRBD1	.	TRBV29-1	TRBJ2-5	CSVVPTGGGETQYF	TGCAGCGTTGTTCCTACAGGGGGTGGGGAGACCCAGTACTTC
.	once	TRBV7-9	TRBJ1-6	CSSSLGGGAGSPLHF	TGTTCCAGCAGCTTAGGGGGAGGGGCAGGGTCACCCCTCCACTTT
TRBD1	.	TRBV6-4	TRBJ2-6	CASSDSTGGSGANVLTF	TGTGCCAGCAGTGACTCAACAGGGGGCTCTGGGGCCAACGTCCTGACTTTC
.	.	TRBV7-2	TRBJ2-7	CASSWDGGGTYEQYF	TGTGCCAGCAGCTGGGACGGAGGGGGCACATACGAGCAGTACTTC
.	.	TRBV11-2	TRBJ1-6	CASSATGMSSYNSPLHF	TGTGCCAGCAGCGCGACGGGGATGAGCTCCTATAATTCACCCCTCCACTTT
.	.	TRBV11-2	TRBJ2-5	CASSLGSGETQYF	TGTGCCAGCAGCTTAGGGTCGGGGGAGACCCAGTACTTC
.	.	TRBV6-5	TRBJ2-4	CASRSRENIQYF	TGTGCCAGCAGGTCCCGGGAAAACATTCAGTACTTC
.	.	TRBV4-1	TRBJ2-2	CASSLPGGTGELFF	TGCGCCAGCAGCCTCCCCGGAGGCACCGGGGAGCTGTTTTTT
TRBD1	.	TRBV28	TRBJ2-5	CASSLPTTGNQETQYF	TGTGCCAGCAGCCTCCCAACGACAGGGAACCAAGAGACCCAGTACTTC
TRBD1	.	TRBV9	TRBJ1-2	CASSVEAGGNYGYTF	TGTGCCAGCAGCGTAGAGGCAGGGGGAAACTATGGCTACACCTTC
TRBD1	.	TRBV6-6	TRBJ1-2	CASSVYGGQGFGYTF	TGTGCCAGCAGCGTTTACGGGGGACAGGGGTTTGGCTACACCTTC
TRBD1	.	TRBV6-5	TRBJ2-1	CATRPTGRANEQFF	TGTGCCACTCGACCGACAGGGCGGGCCAATGAGCAGTTCTTC
TRBD1	few	TRBV27	TRBJ1-1	CASRTGRSTEAFF	TGTGCCAGCAGGACAGGGCGAAGCACTGAAGCTTTCTTT
.	.	TRBV7-3	TRBJ1-1	CASTTQPAGGGTEAFF	TGTGCCAGCACCACCCAACCCGCGGGAGGGGGCACTGAAGCTTTCTTT
TRBD2	.	TRBV7-2	TRBJ2-1	CASSLFLSGGNEQFF	TGTGCCAGCAGCCTATTCTTATCGGGGGGCAATGAGCAGTTCTTC
.	once	TRBV29-1	TRBJ1-1	CSVGGGAINTEAFF	TGCAGCGTTGGTGGGGGGGCTATTAACACTGAAGCTTTCTTT